This T cell receptor (beta chain) emerged from a study of blood T cell repertoires in COVID-19. In the study overall: From T cells, B-cell-depleted T cells, or PBMCs came the material, which was cDNA or gDNA.

Participants were aged about 18 to 90 years, lived in around 25 US areas, and enrolled virtually. Donors in Cohort 3 who had recovered were those with two negative PCRs, healthcare professional clearance, or resolution of their symptoms. In the authors' methods: Amplification with reference gene primers provided the estimates of nucleated cell counts. Assay used: immunoSEQ multiplex PCR; TCRdb lists only in-frame clones, some missing. From that table come the V and J calls and clone size; the DNA was used to work out D and trimming. Of a few hundred thousand clones listed, around 90% are singletons. The receptor was derived from a woman between 25 and 40 years old who had recovered from COVID-19. The specimen was PBMCs or T cells enriched from blood (not recorded which).

CDR3 protein: CASSNLNNEQFF. Here the CDR3 DNA reads TGTGCCAGTAGTAACCTAAACAATGAGCAGTTCTTC. The chain is built from TRBV19 and TRBJ2-1, with D unresolved. V gave up 4 bases and J gave up 5 bases, with 6 bases separating them. From germline, CDR1 is LNHDA and CDR2 SQIVND (reference sequence). The CDR3 is 12 residues long.